These 10 T cell receptor beta chains were sequenced from one sample in a study of T cell responses to AZD1222 COVID-19 vaccine. The assay was immunoSEQ multiplex PCR, and TCRdb's table has in-frame clones only and misses some. The data show some 60,000 clones, 60% to 85% seen once. The sample consisted of peripheral blood, taken 28 days after the second AZD1222 dose. These receptors all come from an adult who received the AZD1222 COVID-19 vaccine.

The rearrangement links TRBV11-3 to TRBJ2-5, with TRBD2 matching over 12 bases. Germline CDR1 and CDR2: SGHNT and YENEEA. This CDR3 is built from 15 residues. V lost 4 bases to trimming and J lost 6 bases; unmatched junction nucleotides: 6. The CDR3, as DNA: TGTGCCAGCAGCTACCTAGCGGGGGGGCCGCAGACCCAGTACTTC. Its translation is CASSYLAGGPQTQYF.

The chain recombines TRBV5-1 with TRBJ1-2, with 7 positions matching TRBD1. This CDR3 spans 18 amino acids. Trimming cost V 4 bases and J 2 bases; bases outside gene matches: 17. The V gene's germline CDR1 is SGHRS and CDR2 YFSETQ. The CDR3: CASSRSNKPGGGNYGYTF. The CDR3 bases are TGCGCCAGCAGCCGAAGTAATAAACCAGGGGGAGGGAACTATGGCTACACCTTC.

The V gene is TRBV5-6, the J gene TRBJ1-2; D remains unclear. The V gene lost 0 bases and the J gene lost 3 bases, with 6 bases spanning the gap. This CDR3 region has 13 residues. The germline V gene has CDR1 SGHDT and CDR2 YYEEEE. DNA of the CDR3: TGTGCCAGCAGCTTGGACGGATACTATGGCTACACCTTC. Protein: CASSLDGYYGYTF.

The V call is TRBV5-1, the J call TRBJ2-7, with 7 bases aligning to TRBD1. The V and J ends lost 0 bases and 2 bases, in that order; junction bases with no gene match: 2. The germline V gene has CDR1 SGHRS and CDR2 YFSETQ. The length of the CDR3 is 14 residues. The CDR3 DNA follows: TGCGCCAGCAGCTTGGGGGACAGTGCCTACGAGCAGTACTTC. The encoded protein is CASSLGDSAYEQYF.

This chain connects TRBV11-3 to TRBJ2-3; D might be TRBD1 (6 bases). Deletions cut 6 bases from V and 5 bases from J, with 12 bases between. Per the germline V gene, CDR1 is SGHNT and CDR2 is YENEEA. There are 13 residues in the CDR3. The CDR3 protein is CASRGQREDTQYF. CDR3 nucleotide sequence: TGTGCCAGCAGAGGACAGCGAGAAGATACGCAGTATTTT.

This sequence joins TRBV12-3 or TRBV12-4 and TRBJ1-2; D is unclear. The CDR3 spans 12 residues. The V end was cut by 4 bases, the J end by 5 bases, with 8 bases between. The CDR3 reads CASSSLQYGYTF. The CDR3 DNA is TGTGCCAGCAGTTCTCTACAGTATGGCTACACCTTC.

The rearrangement joins TRBV11-2 to TRBJ2-1; 9 nucleotides line up with TRBD1. After removal of 4 bases from V and 6 bases from J, the junction contained 7 bases not matched to a gene. The CDR3 covers 15 residues. CDR1 is SGHAT, CDR2 FQNNGV, per germline. CDR3 sequence reads: CASSSPGTGINEQFF. As DNA, the CDR3 is TGTGCCAGCAGCTCCCCCGGGACAGGGATCAATGAGCAGTTCTTC.

As to this clone: This may be a read error: a much more frequent sequence differs by one nucleotide. The rearrangement links TRBV19 to TRBJ2-2, with 15 bases that match TRBD2. This CDR3 has 17 amino acids. Unmatched junction bases numbered 9, after V lost 10 bases and J lost 3 bases. Germline V gives CDR1 LNHDA, CDR2 SQIVND (reference sequence). CDR3 sequence reads: CATYRGTSGGYTGELFF. The CDR3, as DNA: TGTGCCACCTACCGCGGGACTAGCGGGGGGTACACCGGGGAGCTGTTTTTT.

The DNA for the CDR3 is TGTGCCAGCAGCTTCGGCCCCTACGAGCAGTACTTC. The encoded protein is CASSFGPYEQYF. This chain connects TRBV5-6 to TRBJ2-7; D gene ambiguous. The CDR3 contains 12 residues. V was clipped by 2 bases and J by 2 bases, with 5 bases between them. The germline CDR1 and CDR2 sequences are SGHDT and YYEEEE.

The chain couples TRBV19 to TRBJ2-2; maybe TRBD1 (6 bases). The germline CDR1 and CDR2 sequences are LNHDA and SQIVND (reference sequence). CDR3 length: 14 amino acids. Trimming pared 6 bases from V and 2 bases from J, leaving 10 bases between. This chain's CDR3 is CASSPGHNTGELFF. Written as DNA, the CDR3 is TGTGCCAGTAGCCCGGGACACAACACCGGGGAGCTGTTTTTT. Based on the CDR3 plus reference TRBV19 and TRBJ2-2, the full variable domain is DGGITQSPKYLFRKEGQNVTLSCEQNLNHDAMYWYRQDPGQGLRLIYYSQIVNDFQKGDIAEGYSVSREKKESFPLTVTSAQKNPTAFYLCASSPGHNTGELFFGEGSRLTVL.